This passage covers 20 T cell receptor beta chains from one sample sequenced in a study of T-cell reconstitution after alpha-beta-depleted transplantation in children listed by TCRdb under 2016. The sample's treatment or condition label, in plain terms: allogeneic hematopoietic cell transplantation with graft depleted of TCRalphabeta T cells and CD19 B cells. The protocol used for the library was PCR. TCRdb names Illumina HiSeq 2500 as the instrument used. Molecular barcoding was employed in the preparation of TCR libraries, with unique molecular identifiers being used to normalize TCRbeta repertoire quantification. The raw public reads went through TCRdb reprocessing: fastp at Q25, MiXCR clone calling, in-frame beta chains kept. Under each unique CDR3 protein, matching rows form one entry showing the most common genes and DNA. The sample contains 200,000 to 250,000 distinct CDR3 sequences, around 8% of them found a single time. The ten largest clones add up to 5% to 8% of the sample.

Sequencing used PBMCs, mostly from graft donor cells, obtained 180 days after TCRalphabeta/CD19-depleted stem cell transplant. All receptors come from a male patient between 10 and 17 years old who had a stem cell transplant for acute lymphoblastic leukemia, so the T cells may come from the graft donor.

The sample holds many counts of this clonotype. The rearrangement links TRBV24-1 to TRBJ2-1; a weak D match, TRBD2 (5 bases). The CDR3 consists of 14 residues. V was pared by 6 bases and J by 2 bases, with 10 bases between. Germline lookup yields CDR1 KGHDR and CDR2 SFDVKD. In DNA, the CDR3 is TGTGCCACCAGTAGAGGGCATACCTACAATGAGCAGTTCTTC. The encoded protein is CATSRGHTYNEQFF.

This clonotype has ten or more counts. V gene TRBV7-8 combines with J gene TRBJ2-2; D is undetermined. This CDR3 contains 15 residues. From germline, CDR1 is SGHVS and CDR2 FQNEAQ. The germline V and J ends were trimmed by 5 bases and 3 bases, with 13 bases remaining between them. The CDR3: CASSVPGPHTGELFF. CDR3 nucleotide sequence: TGTGCCAGCAGCGTTCCGGGCCCTCACACCGGGGAGCTGTTTTTT. Supplemented by reference TRBV7-8 and TRBJ2-2, the full variable domain reads GAGVSQSPRYKVAKRGQDVALRCDPISGHVSLFWYQQALGQGPEFLTYFQNEAQLDKSGLPSDRFFAERPEGSVSTLKIQRTQQEDSAVYLCASSVPGPHTGELFFGEGSRLTVL.

The sample holds many counts of this clonotype. The chain links TRBV5-8 to TRBJ1-5; a weak D match, TRBD1 (6 bases). V dropped 0 bases and J dropped 7 bases, with 11 bases sitting between them. Germline CDR1 reads SGHTS; CDR2 reads YDEGEE. This CDR3 has 14 residues. The CDR3 here is CASSLGTGRQPQHF. DNA for the CDR3: TGTGCCAGCAGCTTGGGAACAGGGAGGCAGCCCCAGCATTTT. The entire variable domain, with the rest obtained from reference TRBV5-8 and TRBJ1-5, is as follows: EAGVTQSPTHLIKTRGQQATLRCSPISGHTSVYWYQQALGLGLQFLLWYDEGEERNRGNFPPRFSGRQFPNYSSELNVNALELEDSALYLCASSLGTGRQPQHFGDGTRLSIL.

This clonotype has ten or more counts. The chain has TRBV11-2 and TRBJ2-7, with TRBD2 identical over 7 bases. The CDR3 covers 14 residues. The V and J ends lost 3 bases and 3 bases, in that order; junction bases with no gene match: 5. Per the germline V gene, CDR1 is SGHAT and CDR2 is FQNNGV. CDR3 region: CASSFGAGSYEQYF. CDR3 nucleotide sequence: TGTGCCAGCAGCTTTGGAGCGGGGAGCTACGAGCAGTACTTC.

This clonotype has ten or more counts. This CDR3 reads CASSLGDGGKTYEQYF. CDR3 nucleotide sequence: TGTGCCAGCAGCTTAGGGGACGGGGGAAAAACCTACGAGCAGTACTTC. The V gene is TRBV7-8, the J gene TRBJ2-7; D possibly corresponds to TRBD2 (6 bases). Between the trimmed V and J ends, which lost 1 base and 2 bases, there was a span of 15 bases. CDR1 and CDR2 (germline): SGHVS, FQNEAQ. This CDR3 spans 16 amino acids.

In this sample, this clonotype turned up many times. V is TRBV29-1 and J is TRBJ2-1, with 9 bases that match TRBD2. V was pared by 4 bases and J by 4 bases, with 5 bases of the junction left unmatched. This CDR3 contains 14 residues. Germline V CDR1 and CDR2: SQVTM, ANQGSEA. The CDR3 DNA follows: TGCAGCGTTGGTGGACTAGCGAATTACAATGAGCAGTTCTTC. Amino acid sequence: CSVGGLANYNEQFF.

This clonotype was counted many times. J is TRBJ2-3 and V is TRBV5-1; D gene unclear. The length of the CDR3 is 13 residues. In germline, CDR1 is SGHRS, CDR2 YFSETQ. The V gene lost 0 bases and the J gene lost 2 bases, with 4 bases spanning the gap. The CDR3 spells CASSLDTTDTQYF. The CDR3 DNA reads as TGCGCCAGCAGCTTGGACACCACAGATACGCAGTATTTT.

This clonotype was picked up many times. The V and J genes are TRBV5-1 and TRBJ1-5; a possible D gene is TRBD1 (5 bases). Germline-derived CDR1 and CDR2 are SGHRS and YFSETQ. The CDR3 contains 16 residues. The V end lost 0 bases, the J end lost 4 bases, and 14 bases lay between the germline ends. The CDR3 here is CASSLGFGAPNQPQHF. The CDR3, as DNA: TGCGCCAGCAGCTTGGGGTTTGGGGCTCCGAATCAGCCCCAGCATTTT.

This clonotype was detected many times. This chain links TRBV18 with TRBJ1-2; D is unresolved. CDR3 length equals 15 residues. The germline CDR1 and CDR2 sequences are KGHSH and LQKENI. V lost 3 bases to trimming and J lost 2 bases, with 13 bases between them. The CDR3 region has the DNA TGTGCCAGCTCACCGGGCATCCCTTCCAACTATGGCTACACCTTC. It encodes CASSPGIPSNYGYTF. The full variable domain, its missing parts supplied by reference TRBV18 and TRBJ1-2, is NAGVMQNPRHLVRRRGQEARLRCSPMKGHSHVYWYRQLPEEGLKFMVYLQKENIIDESGMPKERFSAEFPKEGPSILRIQQVVRGDSAAYFCASSPGIPSNYGYTFGSGTRLTVV.

This clonotype was observed many times. This rearrangement joins TRBV28 to TRBJ2-6; maybe TRBD2 (6 bases). V lost 4 bases and J lost 6, with 19 bases in between. The CDR3 has 17 residues. Germline values: CDR1 MDHEN, CDR2 SYDVKM. CDR3 in amino acids: CASSSRRRDREANVLTF. The CDR3 region has the DNA TGTGCCAGCAGTTCCCGGCGGAGGGACCGCGAGGCCAACGTCCTGACTTTC.

The sample holds many counts of this clonotype. The genes are TRBV7-3 and TRBJ1-4; 11 positions agree with TRBD1. Germline CDR1 is SGHTA and CDR2 is FQGTGA. The CDR3 has 15 amino acids. V gave up 5 bases and J gave up 8 bases; unmatched junction bases: 7. The CDR3 DNA follows: TGTGCCAGCAGCAAGGGGGACAGGGGGTACGAAAAACTGTTTTTT. Translated: CASSKGDRGYEKLFF.

A note on this clonotype: Being one base from a much bigger clone, this may be a read error. The chain has TRBV20-1 and TRBJ1-2, with no clear D. From germline, CDR1 is DFQATT and CDR2 SNEGSKA (reference sequence). This CDR3 comprises 14 residues. This chain's CDR3 is CSAKTQLTNYGDTF. The CDR3 DNA sequence: TGCAGTGCTAAAACCCAGCTGACTAACTATGGCGACACCTTC.

This clonotype was observed many times. J is TRBJ2-1 and V is TRBV5-1; 8 bases are shared with TRBD2. CDR1 is SGHRS and CDR2 is YFSETQ in the germline V gene. The CDR3 length is 15 residues. V was clipped by 0 bases and J by 7 bases; unmatched bases: 6. CDR3 coding DNA: TGCGCCAGCAGCTTGGTACTAGCGGTGGTTAATGAGCAGTTCTTC. Its protein product is CASSLVLAVVNEQFF.

This clonotype has at least ten counts. This sequence joins TRBV6-1 and TRBJ2-1; D might be TRBD1 (6 bases). V was pared by 1 base and J by 1 base, with 8 bases between. The CDR3 spans 15 residues. In germline, CDR1 is MNHNS, CDR2 SASEGT. Written as DNA, the CDR3 is TGTGCCAGCAGTGAAGAAGGACAGTCCTACAATGAGCAGTTCTTC. This codes for CASSEEGQSYNEQFF.

This clonotype has ten or more counts. V is TRBV5-1 and J is TRBJ2-7, with 8 bases lining up with TRBD1. Trimming took 4 bases from V and 4 from J; bases not matched to a gene: 10. The CDR3 consists of 15 residues. Looked up from germline, CDR1 is SGHRS and CDR2 is YFSETQ. The CDR3 protein is CASSRTSGGGYEQYF. DNA of the CDR3: TGCGCCAGCAGCCGGACGTCAGGGGGCGGTTACGAGCAGTACTTC.

The V and J genes are TRBV12-3 or TRBV12-4 and TRBJ1-2; tentative D call: TRBD1 (6 bases). The CDR3 totals 14 residues. Trimming pared 1 base from V and 8 bases from J, leaving 14 bases between. CDR3 in amino acids: CASSLGHRVGGYTF. CDR3 bases: TGTGCCAGCAGTTTAGGCCACAGGGTTGGGGGCTACACCTTC.

This clonotype came up many times. The V call is TRBV12-3 or TRBV12-4, the J call TRBJ1-6; a weak D match, TRBD1 (5 bases). The CDR3 consists of 14 residues. V was pared by 6 bases and J by 10 bases, with 16 bases between. The CDR3, as DNA: TGTGCCAGCAGCCCCCTCGGGGGAGGATCACCCCTCCACTTT. Translating gives CASSPLGGGSPLHF.

Ten or more counts support this clonotype. The CDR3 is CASSWGTGVGSYEQYF. In nucleotides, the CDR3 is TGTGCCAGCAGCTGGGGGACAGGGGTCGGCTCCTACGAGCAGTACTTC. The chain combines TRBV6-1 with TRBJ2-7, with TRBD1 identical over 10 bases. V lost 6 bases to trimming and J lost 0 bases; unmatched junction nucleotides: 8. From germline, CDR1 is MNHNS and CDR2 SASEGT. The length of the CDR3 is 16 residues.

This clonotype was seen many times. The conserved phenylalanine or tryptophan is not found at the CDR3 terminus, so this likely reflects a read error. Because the CDR3's place on the DNA is in doubt, the DNA is left out and the CDR3 is given as listed by TCRdb. The chain carries TRBV7-9 and TRBJ1-1; TRBD1 was called by the table and not checked on the DNA. The CDR3 contains 12 residues when both ends are counted. Germline CDR1 is SEHNR and CDR2 is FQNEAQ (reference sequence). CDR3 residues: CASSLGQGHYAL.

This clonotype was recorded many times. The V call is TRBV9, the J call TRBJ2-1, with TRBD2 matching 9 bases. There are 20 residues in the CDR3. After removal of 2 bases from V and 5 bases from J, the junction contained 20 bases not matched to a gene. Germline V gene data show CDR1 as SGDLS and CDR2 as YYNGEE. The DNA for the CDR3 is TGTGCCAGCAGCGTCCGGGACCTTATTCTTAGCGGGAGTCCGGACAATGAGCAGTTCTTC. As protein: CASSVRDLILSGSPDNEQFF.